This TCR beta chain was identified during a study of regulatory T cells. At testing, patients were 2 to 39 years old, with reduced naive and increased memory T-cell proportions. The germline CDR1 and CDR2 sequences are SGHVS and FQNEAQ. CDR3 length: 16 amino acids. Trimming removed 1 base from V and 13 bases from J, with 23 bases in between. The primer mix had 52 TRBV and 13 TRBJ primers. Assay: immunoSEQ multiplex PCR; the TCRdb copy retains only in-frame clones and omits some. This sample has some 31,000 clones, with approximately 93% found just once. On this clone itself: The antigen is undetermined.

Findings and limits, study-wide: In CD3G-deficient patients, conventional CD4+ T cells were enriched for hydrophobic CDR3 residues at positions 6 and 7. Regulatory T cells showed the strongest V-J pair restriction and V/J gene skewing among patient repertoires.

The V and J genes are TRBV7-8 and TRBJ2-1, with a possible D match to TRBD2 (5 bases). Sequenced material: conventional CD4+ T cells sorted from blood. This receptor was taken from a child aged 2 to 9 with CD3G deficiency. CDR3 sequence reads: CASSLGGLASPQPQFF. The CDR3 DNA sequence: TGTGCCAGCAGCTTAGGAGGTCTGGCTAGCCCCCAGCCCCAGTTCTTC.